This T cell receptor beta chain is from a study of immune evolution from preneoplasia to lung adenocarcinoma. Study-wide results and caveats: Normal lung had highest clonality; later lesions appeared denser, more diverse. Top clone share appeared to fall from AAH through AIS, MIA, adenocarcinoma.

Comments on this clone: Its antigen is currently unknown.

The CDR3 consists of 14 residues. Germline V gene sequence: CDR1 SNHLY, CDR2 FYNNEI. V was shortened by 7 bases and J by 3 bases, with 13 bases between the two germline ends. Measured with immunoSEQ multiplex PCR; TCRdb has only the in-frame clones, and not every one. The repertoire has 35,000 to 40,000 clones, roughly 74% of them found once; the top ten carry about 6%. The gene calls are TRBV2 and TRBJ2-1; D call uncertain. This sequence originates from a person aged 60 to 70 with lung adenocarcinoma. The specimen sequenced was FFPE invasive lung adenocarcinoma tissue. CDR3 residues: CASKPGPHYNEQFF. The CDR3, as DNA: TGTGCCAGCAAACCCGGGCCACACTACAATGAGCAGTTCTTC.